Presented here are 3 T cell receptor beta chains from one specimen sequenced in a study of T cell responses to AZD1222 COVID-19 vaccine. The data were produced by immunoSEQ multiplex PCR, yet TCRdb's version contains in-frame clones alone and is incomplete. Among about 100,000 clones listed, approximately 90% were seen once. The material sequenced was peripheral blood, taken 28 days after the second AZD1222 dose. The receptors were gathered from an adult who received the AZD1222 COVID-19 vaccine.

The chain combines TRBV28 with TRBJ1-2; TRBD1 might be the D (6 bases). The ends were cut back, 6 bases at V and 9 bases at J, with 14 bases in the middle. There are 12 residues in the CDR3. Germline CDR1 and CDR2: MDHEN and SYDVKM. CDR3 bases: TGTGCCAGCAGCCTCCCGGGACAACGCTACACCTTC. Protein sequence: CASSLPGQRYTF.

This sequence joins TRBV27 and TRBJ2-3; weak D call: TRBD2 (5 bases). The germline V and J ends were trimmed by 6 bases and 4 bases, with 11 bases remaining between them. CDR1 is MNHEY and CDR2 is SMNVEV in the germline V gene (reference sequence). This CDR3 spans 13 amino acids. DNA of the CDR3: TGTGCCAGCAGCCCACACGGGGCAGATACGCAGTATTTT. Translated: CASSPHGADTQYF.

The chain uses TRBV7-3 and TRBJ2-2, with TRBD1 as a possible D gene (6 bases). This CDR3 is 14 amino acids long. V lost 5 bases and J lost 4, with 11 bases in between. Germline lookup yields CDR1 SGHTA and CDR2 FQGTGA. CDR3: CASSRLQGTGELFF. The CDR3 DNA is TGTGCCAGCAGCCGTCTACAGGGCACCGGGGAGCTGTTTTTT. The whole variable domain, filled in from reference TRBV7-3 and TRBJ2-2, reads GAGVSQTPSNKVTEKGKYVELRCDPISGHTALYWYRQSLGQGPEFLIYFQGTGAADDSGLPNDRFFAVRPEGSVSTLKIQRTERGDSAVYLCASSRLQGTGELFFGEGSRLTVL.